The clone carrying this T cell receptor beta chain was found a few times. The antigen remains undetermined. These data originate in a study of cytomegalovirus exposure and HLA in healthy donors. Findings of the study overall: Reportedly, HLA-A and HLA-B alleles of most subjects were accurately predicted from TCR beta.

V lost 3 bases, J lost 7 bases, and 4 bases lay in between. Germline values: CDR1 MGHRA, CDR2 YSYEKL. The CDR3 runs 12 residues. Primers included in the PCR were 60 Vbeta and 13 Jbeta primers. Method: immunoSEQ multiplex PCR; TCRdb's copy keeps in-frame clones and lacks some. The table has approximately 130,000 clones, 80% seen once; the top ten hold roughly 4%. The sequence derives from a woman in her thirties or forties in good health and CMV-seronegative. The sequencing sample was made of PBMCs. This chain joins TRBV4-1 and TRBJ1-6; D gene unclear. The CDR3 loop is CASSQGNSPLHF. For the CDR3, the DNA is TGCGCCAGCAGCCAGGGCAATTCACCCCTCCACTTT.